This paragraph reports one T cell receptor beta chain. TCRdb's table, derived via immunoSEQ multiplex PCR, lists solely in-frame clones and lacks some. The sample includes 50,000 or so clones, more than 75% of them seen just once. Trimming took off 1 base at V and 5 bases at J, with 9 bases between the two ends. The germline V gene has CDR1 SEHNR and CDR2 FQNEAQ (reference sequence). The CDR3 loop spans 13 amino acids. The sample originates from a study of OX40 agonist ivuxolimab in advanced cancers. Across the study: Patients were treated with ivuxolimab, an agonistic anti-OX40 (CD134) antibody.

Sequenced material: CD4+ or CD8+ T cells sorted from blood, taken in a trial of the OX40 agonist ivuxolimab. The chain combines TRBV7-9 with TRBJ2-7; possibly TRBD1 for D (6 bases). The TCR sequence derives from an adult with an advanced solid tumor such as melanoma, head and neck, liver or kidney cancer. CDR3 DNA: TGTGCCAGCAGCTTAGAAGGGGGAAACGAGCAGTACTTC. Protein product: CASSLEGGNEQYF.